This TCR beta chain was recovered during a study of T cell repertoires in cytomegalovirus infection. Study summary: Matching HLA type and CMV infection were both indicated by public TCR beta signatures. Study conclusions and caveats: Adding up the frequency of public TCR beta families identified people who carried CMV plus the relevant HLA. Predominance within the ex vivo response was attributable to HLA-C-restricted CMV-specific TCR beta clonotypes.

Each CDR3 protein gets one entry after TCRdb re-called the reads with MiXCR. The sample includes 250,000 to 350,000 distinct CDR3 sequences, 20% to 30% of them seen just once. This clonotype has just a few counts. The target antigen is unknown. The germline V gene encodes CDR1 SGHAT and CDR2 FQNNGV. This CDR3 has 15 residues. Trimming left V 1 base short and J 0 bases short, with 7 bases between. The chain has TRBV11-2 and TRBJ2-4; D is ambiguous. The specimen sequenced was PBMCs. This receptor was obtained from a human donor in good health (CMV status not recorded). Some clones in this sample may be carry-over from other donors' samples. CDR3 DNA: TGTGCCAGCAGCTTAGGAGGCGAAGCCAAAAACATTCAGTACTTC. Translated: CASSLGGEAKNIQYF.